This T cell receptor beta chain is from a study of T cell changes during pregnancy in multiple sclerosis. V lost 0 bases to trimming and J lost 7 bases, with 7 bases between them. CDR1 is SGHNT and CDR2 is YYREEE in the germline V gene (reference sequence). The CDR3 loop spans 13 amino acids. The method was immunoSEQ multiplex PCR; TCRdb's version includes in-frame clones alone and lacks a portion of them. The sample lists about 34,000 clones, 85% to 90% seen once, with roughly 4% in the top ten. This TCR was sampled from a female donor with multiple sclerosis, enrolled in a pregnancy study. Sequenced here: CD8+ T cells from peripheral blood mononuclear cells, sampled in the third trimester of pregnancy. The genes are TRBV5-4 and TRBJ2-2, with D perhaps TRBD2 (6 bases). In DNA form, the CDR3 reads TGTGCCAGCAGCTTGGGGCGGGGCGGGGAGCTGTTTTTT. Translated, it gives CASSLGRGGELFF.